A single sample gave rise to the 22 T cell receptor beta chains below, sequenced in a study of T cells in Graves' hyperthyroidism and ophthalmopathy. TCR beta CDR3 region amplification was performed from RNA transcripts. First-round RT-PCR with HTBI primers amplified the TCR CDR3 region. TCRdb re-called the multiplex PCR reads with MiXCR, one entry per CDR3 protein. The table includes hundreds of thousands of distinct CDR3 sequences, roughly 15% detected once. Material for sequencing was blood. The source is a woman aged 40 to 50 with Graves' ophthalmopathy.

This clonotype was counted between two and nine times. The gene calls are TRBV20-1 and TRBJ2-5, with D perhaps TRBD1 (5 bases). CDR3 length equals 13 residues. The V end was cut by 3 bases, the J end by 2 bases, with 10 bases between. CDR1 is DFQATT, CDR2 SNEGSKA, per germline (reference sequence). The CDR3 spells CSARWGSQETQYF. Here the CDR3 DNA reads TGCAGTGCTAGGTGGGGCAGTCAAGAGACCCAGTACTTC.

In its sample, this clonotype was seen many times. The rearrangement joins TRBV5-1 to TRBJ2-5; 9 bases are a match to TRBD1. The J segment lost 5 bases and the V segment lost 2 bases, leaving 1 base of the junction unmatched. The CDR3 consists of 13 residues. Germline CDR1 SGHRS, CDR2 YFSETQ. The CDR3 is CASSFDRGETQYF. CDR3 bases: TGCGCCAGCAGCTTCGACAGGGGGGAGACCCAGTACTTC.

This clonotype appeared a few times. This chain links TRBV19 with TRBJ2-5; D perhaps matches TRBD2 (6 bases). Germline CDR1 and CDR2: LNHDA and SQIVND (reference sequence). The CDR3 runs 15 residues. The V end was cut by 7 bases, the J end by 5 bases, with 20 bases between. The CDR3, as DNA: TGTGCCAGTACCCCGGGGGACTCGGCCAGCGAGACCCAGTACTTC. Translated: CASTPGDSASETQYF.

Ten or more counts support this clonotype. The J gene is TRBJ2-5, the V gene TRBV2, with 9 bases aligning to TRBD1. The germline gives CDR1 SNHLY, CDR2 FYNNEI. The CDR3 consists of 14 residues. Trimming took 6 bases from V and 4 from J; bases not matched to a gene: 6. The CDR3 loop reads CASSVDRGGETQYF. Here the CDR3 DNA reads TGTGCCAGCAGCGTAGACAGGGGGGGAGAGACCCAGTACTTC.

The V call is TRBV5-1, the J call TRBJ2-1, with 7 bases aligning to TRBD2. Trimming removed 0 bases from V and 6 bases from J; junction bases left unmatched: 6. The CDR3 spans 15 residues. Germline V lookup: CDR1 SGHRS, CDR2 YFSETQ. The CDR3 DNA reads as TGCGCCAGCAGCTTGGGGGACTATAAAACCAATGAGCAGTTCTTC. It yields the protein CASSLGDYKTNEQFF.

The chain joins TRBV19 to TRBJ2-3; no clear D. Germline CDR1 LNHDA, CDR2 SQIVND (reference sequence). The CDR3 is 14 amino acids. V dropped 3 bases and J dropped 6 bases, with 13 bases sitting between them. This CDR3 is CASSMVGEADTQYF. The CDR3 DNA reads TGTGCCAGTAGTATGGTCGGTGAAGCGGATACGCAGTATTTT.

The rearrangement uses TRBV20-1 and TRBJ2-2; D may be TRBD2 (5 bases). V gave up 0 bases and J gave up 3 bases, with 14 bases separating them. The CDR3 sequence is 16 residues long. The germline gives CDR1 DFQATT, CDR2 SNEGSKA (reference sequence). The CDR3 nucleotides are TGCAGTGCTAGAGATTTCCGGAGGCCGGACACCGGGGAGCTGTTTTTT. Translation gives CSARDFRRPDTGELFF.

This rearrangement joins TRBV24-1 to TRBJ2-3, with a possible D match to TRBD1 (6 bases). The germline CDR1 and CDR2 sequences are KGHDR and SFDVKD. V dropped 4 bases and J dropped 2 bases, with 18 bases sitting between them. The CDR3 loop spans 17 amino acids. Here the CDR3 DNA reads TGTGCCACCAGTGACAAACAGGGAAGAAGAGTCACAGATACGCAGTATTTT. Translated: CATSDKQGRRVTDTQYF.

This clonotype was seen ten or more times. Sequence at one end of the junction differs from germline and may be a read error. This chain connects TRBV5-1 to TRBJ2-2; possibly TRBD1 or TRBD2 for D (5 bases each). CDR1 SGHRS and CDR2 YFSETQ come from the germline V gene. The CDR3 consists of 15 residues. DNA of the CDR3: TGTGCCAGCAGTTCCGGGACCGTGAACACCGGGGAGCTGTTTTTT. Translation: CASSSGTVNTGELFF.

This clonotype appeared many times. This chain links TRBV5-1 with TRBJ2-1, with D possibly TRBD1 on 5 matching bases. The germline CDR1 and CDR2 sequences are SGHRS and YFSETQ. The CDR3 has 14 residues. Trimming left V 7 bases short and J 0 bases short, with 11 bases between. CDR3 protein: CASLDTDSYNEQFF. The DNA for the CDR3 is TGCGCCAGCTTGGACACTGACTCCTACAATGAGCAGTTCTTC.

The rearrangement links TRBV20-1 to TRBJ2-1, with D tentatively TRBD2 (7 bases). The CDR3 has 14 amino acids. CDR1 and CDR2 from the germline V gene are DFQATT and SNEGSKA (reference sequence). V was pared by 3 bases and J by 10 bases, with 19 bases between. This CDR3 reads CSASKGGPGNEQFF. The CDR3, as DNA: TGCAGTGCTAGTAAGGGGGGGCCAGGGAACGAGCAGTTCTTC.

This clonotype was found many times. V and J are TRBV30 and TRBJ2-1, with a weak D call TRBD1 (5 bases). Germline lookup yields CDR1 GTSNPN and CDR2 SVGIG (reference sequence). V was pared by 0 bases and J by 8 bases, with 5 bases between. This CDR3 region has 11 residues. The CDR3: CAWSVQDEQFF. The DNA for the CDR3 is TGTGCCTGGAGTGTACAGGATGAGCAGTTCTTC.

This clonotype was counted ten times or more. The chain carries TRBV10-3 and TRBJ2-1, with 14 bases lining up with TRBD2. Trimming at V came to 0 bases and at J to 9 bases, leaving 13 bases not matched to a gene. This CDR3 comprises 19 residues. CDR1 and CDR2 (germline): ENHRY, SYGVKD. The CDR3 protein is CAISESSGLAGGGRSEQFF. The DNA of the CDR3 is TGTGCCATCAGTGAGTCGTCCGGACTAGCGGGAGGTGGCCGGAGTGAGCAGTTCTTC.

The sample holds a few counts of this clonotype. The genes are TRBV7-9 and TRBJ1-4; D not resolved. V was trimmed by 5 bases and J by 0 bases, leaving 13 bases between them. Germline CDR1 and CDR2: SEHNR and FQNEAQ (reference sequence). The CDR3 loop spans 16 amino acids. The CDR3 DNA follows: TGTGCCAGCAGCCGTCAACGAATTCCAACTAATGAAAAACTGTTTTTT. It yields the protein CASSRQRIPTNEKLFF. Drawing the rest from reference TRBV7-9 and TRBJ1-4, the complete variable domain is DTGVSQNPRHKITKRGQNVTFRCDPISEHNRLYWYRQTLGQGPEFLTYFQNEAQLEKSRLLSDRFSAERPKGSFSTLEIQRTEQGDSAMYLCASSRQRIPTNEKLFFGSGTQLSVL.

This clonotype occurred many times. The chain joins TRBV5-1 to TRBJ2-3, with TRBD2 matching 7 bases. With V trimmed by 4 bases and J by 2 bases, 4 bases remained unmatched. This CDR3 spans 14 amino acids. Germline CDR1 is SGHRS and CDR2 is YFSETQ. CDR3 nucleotides: TGCGCCAGCAGCCGGGACTACAACACAGATACGCAGTATTTT. Encoded protein: CASSRDYNTDTQYF.

This clonotype was detected many times. V usage is TRBV3-1 and J usage is TRBJ2-1; no reliable D call. V was clipped by 0 bases and J by 1 base, with 7 bases between them. CDR1 and CDR2 (germline): LGHDT, YNNKEL (reference sequence). The CDR3 spans 15 residues. CDR3 bases: TGTGCCAGCAGCCAAGACGCACTTTCCTACAATGAGCAGTTCTTC. Its protein is CASSQDALSYNEQFF.

This clonotype was recorded many times. The chain uses TRBV20-1 and TRBJ1-6; weak D call: TRBD1 (5 bases). The CDR3 has 14 residues. CDR1 is DFQATT, CDR2 SNEGSKA, per germline (reference sequence). Deletions cut 1 base from V and 9 bases from J, with 13 bases between. The CDR3 nucleotides read TGCAGTGCTAGAGTCTCTCAGGGTGGTTCACCCCTCCACTTT. Protein sequence: CSARVSQGGSPLHF.

This clonotype was counted many times. The chain joins TRBV18 to TRBJ2-7; D is ambiguous. The germline gives CDR1 KGHSH, CDR2 LQKENI. V gave up 1 base and J gave up 4 bases, with 8 bases separating them. The CDR3 runs to 13 residues. The CDR3 sequence: CASSPQAEYEQYF. In DNA form, the CDR3 reads TGTGCCAGCTCACCACAGGCGGAATACGAGCAGTACTTC.

This chain links TRBV20-1 with TRBJ2-5; D call uncertain. The germline V gene encodes CDR1 DFQATT and CDR2 SNEGSKA (reference sequence). The CDR3 has 13 amino acids. The CDR3 DNA sequence: TGCAGCGTAGACGTTGACGAGCAAGAGACCCAGTACTTC. Translation gives CSVDVDEQETQYF.

This chain joins TRBV28 and TRBJ2-1; a possible D gene is TRBD2 (5 bases). The CDR3 extends over 13 amino acids. V was shortened by 7 bases and J by 5 bases, with 12 bases between the two germline ends. Per the germline V gene, CDR1 is MDHEN and CDR2 is SYDVKM. The CDR3 reads CASTEAEHNEQFF. CDR3 nucleotides: TGTGCCAGCACCGAAGCGGAGCACAATGAGCAGTTCTTC.

This clonotype was detected only once. V is TRBV4-1 and J is TRBJ1-4, with D uncertain. V lost 2 bases, J lost 3 bases, and 19 bases lay in between. Germline V gene data show CDR1 as MGHRA and CDR2 as YSYEKL. The CDR3 covers 18 residues. As DNA, the CDR3 is TGCGCCAGCAGCCAAACTACCGGGGTAGGAATTTCTAATGAAAAACTGTTTTTT. Amino acid sequence: CASSQTTGVGISNEKLFF.

This clonotype was recorded many times. The V call is TRBV14, the J call TRBJ2-1, with 14 bases matching TRBD2. The ends lost 4 bases at V and 5 bases at J; junction bases unmatched: 4. This CDR3 comprises 16 residues. Germline CDR1 and CDR2: SGHDN and FVKESK. As DNA, the CDR3 is TGTGCCAGCAGCCGAGGACTAGCGGGAGGAAACAATGAGCAGTTCTTC. This encodes CASSRGLAGGNNEQFF.